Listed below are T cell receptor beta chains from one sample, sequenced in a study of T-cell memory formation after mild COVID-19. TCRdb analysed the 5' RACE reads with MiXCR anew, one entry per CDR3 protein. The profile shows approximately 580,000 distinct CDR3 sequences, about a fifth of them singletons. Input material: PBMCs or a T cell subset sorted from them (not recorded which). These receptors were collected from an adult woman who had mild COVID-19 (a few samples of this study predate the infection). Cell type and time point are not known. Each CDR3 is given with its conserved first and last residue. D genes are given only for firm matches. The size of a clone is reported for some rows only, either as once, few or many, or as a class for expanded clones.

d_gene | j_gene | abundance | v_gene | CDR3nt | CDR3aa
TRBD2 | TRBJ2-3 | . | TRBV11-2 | TGTGCCAGCAGCCCCCGCGGGGGGCTAACAGATACGCAGTATTTT | CASSPRGGLTDTQYF
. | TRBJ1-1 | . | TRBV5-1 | TGCGCCAGCAGCTTGCGGGAGCTGAACACTGAAGCTTTCTTT | CASSLRELNTEAFF
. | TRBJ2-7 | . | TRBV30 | TGTGCCTGGAGGAACGGGGCCGAGCAGTACTTC | CAWRNGAEQYF
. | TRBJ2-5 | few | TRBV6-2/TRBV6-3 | TGTGCCAGCAGCTTTGGGGGTATGAAGACCCAGTACTTC | CASSFGGMKTQYF
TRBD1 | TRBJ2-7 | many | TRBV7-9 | TGTGCCAGCAGCTTAACCGGGACAGGGACCTACGAGCAGTACTTC | CASSLTGTGTYEQYF
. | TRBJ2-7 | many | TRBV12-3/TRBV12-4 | TGTGCCAGCTCGAGGACCACGTACGAGCAGTACTTC | CASSRTTYEQYF
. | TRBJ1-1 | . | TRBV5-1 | TGCGCCAGCAGCTCATCGACGGGTAGGGACACTGAAGCTTTCTTT | CASSSSTGRDTEAFF
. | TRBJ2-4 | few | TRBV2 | TGTGCCAGCAGTGAAGCACAGGAGGTAAACATTCAGTACTTC | CASSEAQEVNIQYF
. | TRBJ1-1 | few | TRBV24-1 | TGTGCCACCGGGGGAATAGGTACTGAAGCTTTCTTT | CATGGIGTEAFF
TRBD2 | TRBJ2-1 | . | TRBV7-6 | TGTGCCAGCAGCTTAGAGAGCGGGGCTTTCAGCTCCTACAATGAGCAGTTCTTC | CASSLESGAFSSYNEQFF
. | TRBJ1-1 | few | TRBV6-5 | TGTGCCAGCACCGAAGGGACTGAAGCTTTCTTT | CASTEGTEAFF
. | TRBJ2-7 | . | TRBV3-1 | TGTGCCAGCAGCCAAGAACGGGCGGGTCCCTACGAGCAGTACTTC | CASSQERAGPYEQYF
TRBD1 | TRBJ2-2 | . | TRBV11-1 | TGTGCCACCAGACAGGGGGCCGTCGGGGAGCTGTTTTTT | CATRQGAVGELFF
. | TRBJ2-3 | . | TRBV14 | TGTGCCAGCAGCCAAGGACTAGGGACAGGCACAGATACGCAGTATTTT | CASSQGLGTGTDTQYF
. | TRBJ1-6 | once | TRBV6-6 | TGTGCCAGCAGTTACAAGGGGGAAAATTCACCCCTCCACTTT | CASSYKGENSPLHF
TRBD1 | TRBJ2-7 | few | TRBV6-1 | TGTGCCAGCAGTGAAGGCTACCACAGGGGTTCCTACGAGCAGTACTTC | CASSEGYHRGSYEQYF
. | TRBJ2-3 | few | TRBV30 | TGTGCCTGGCACACAGATACGCAGTATTTT | CAWHTDTQYF
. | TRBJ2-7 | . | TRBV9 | TGTGCCAGCAGCTCGGGTTTGTGGGGGGCCCACGAGCAGTACTTC | CASSSGLWGAHEQYF
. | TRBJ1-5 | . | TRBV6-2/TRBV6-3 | TGTGCCAGCACCACCTGGGCAGGCAATCAGCCCCAGCATTTT | CASTTWAGNQPQHF
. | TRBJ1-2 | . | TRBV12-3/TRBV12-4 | TGTGCCAGCAGTTTCTATGAGGGAGGTCGCTACACCTTC | CASSFYEGGRYTF
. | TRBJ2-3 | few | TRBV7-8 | TGTGCCAGCAGGCAGAACACAGATACGCAGTATTTT | CASRQNTDTQYF